This T cell receptor beta chain came from a study of response to subunit inactivated influenza vaccine. Findings and caveats of the study: Few new T cells, the authors suggested, are recruited by each seasonal influenza vaccination.

V was shortened by 3 bases and J by 4 bases, with 9 bases between the two germline ends. CDR1 is ENHRY and CDR2 is SYGVKD in the germline V gene. The length of the CDR3 is 13 residues. MiXCR, run by TCRdb on the RT-PCR reads, gives a single entry per CDR3 protein. The sample includes 500,000 to 600,000 distinct CDR3 sequences, 16% of them seen just once. This clonotype was detected a few times. No antigen is known for it. Sample: CD4+ T cells sorted from PBMCs, taken about 24 months after vaccination. The chain has TRBV10-3 and TRBJ1-2, with no clear D. The TCR sequence derives from a man aged 45 to 70 who received an inactivated influenza vaccine. Here the CDR3 reads CAISDGGGYGYTF. The CDR3, as DNA: TGTGCCATCAGTGATGGAGGTGGCTATGGCTACACCTTC.